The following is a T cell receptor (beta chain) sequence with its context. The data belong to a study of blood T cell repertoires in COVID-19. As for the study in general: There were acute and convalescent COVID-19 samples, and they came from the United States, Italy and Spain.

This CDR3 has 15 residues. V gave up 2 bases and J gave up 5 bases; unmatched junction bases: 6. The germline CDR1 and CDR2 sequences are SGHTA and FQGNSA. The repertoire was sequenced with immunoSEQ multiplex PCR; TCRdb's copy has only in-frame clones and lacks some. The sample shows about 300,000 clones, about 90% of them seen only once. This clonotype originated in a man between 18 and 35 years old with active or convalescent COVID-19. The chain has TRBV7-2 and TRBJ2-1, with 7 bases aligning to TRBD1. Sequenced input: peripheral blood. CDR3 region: CASSLCCQGDNEQFF. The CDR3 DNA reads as TGTGCCAGCAGCTTATGTTGCCAGGGGGACAATGAGCAGTTCTTC. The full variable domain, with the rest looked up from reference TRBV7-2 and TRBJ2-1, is GAGVSQSPSNKVTEKGKDVELRCDPISGHTALYWYRQSLGQGLEFLIYFQGNSAPDKSGLPSDRFSAERTGGSVSTLTIQRTQQEDSAVYLCASSLCCQGDNEQFFGPGTRLTVL.